Detailed here is one T cell receptor (beta chain). Its antigen remains undetermined. Base qualities were left out, and no much larger clone turns up one base away. Reading the germline V gene gives CDR1 ENHRY and CDR2 SYGVKD. At the junction V is shortened by 0 bases and J by 3 bases, with 10 bases in between. The CDR3 spans 15 residues, from the cysteine through the phenylalanine. Here the CDR3 DNA is all that survives: 45 bases in frame from base 1. The data were taken from a study of cytomegalovirus exposure and HLA in healthy donors (dated by TCRdb to 2017 to 2019). Background on the whole study: The 666 repertoires of the first cohort and the 120 validation repertoires were produced on the same platform, according to a later analysis. The study aimed to test whether signatures of past pathogen exposure could be identified by cataloging public T cell receptors. Besides the first cohort of 550 to 750 subjects, a separate validation cohort made up of about 120 different subjects was used. High-throughput TCR immunosequencing, statistical association of individual TCRs with disease status, and machine learning were combined to predict cytomegalovirus infection status.

Library method: the immunoSEQ multiplex PCR assay. Processing in the source paper ran as follows. A statistical classification framework was built for diagnosing cytomegalovirus status from the catalog of TCR beta chain sequences. What TCRdb holds here is the immuneACCESS table cut down to in-frame rearrangements. Part of the clones is not present; checked against another copy, under half of the missing clones reflect an unresolved V gene, and the others are unexplained. V, J and clone size were drawn from that table, and D and trimming were deduced from the DNA. Within this sample are about 130,000 clones, with 85% to 90% of them counted one time only. Approximately 1% of the sample is held by the ten biggest clonotypes. Separate from the roughly 650-subject first cohort, the validation cohort of 90 to 150 subjects was the group to which the donors belonged. Study-level results and caveats: In vitro tests confirmed that a few of the cytomegalovirus-associated TCR beta chains recognize cytomegalovirus antigens. Subsequent analysis determined that TCRs grouped into clusters in the first cohort also showed a tendency toward co-occurrence across the 130 or so validation repertoires, and about 94% of cluster scores exceeded 0. Cytomegalovirus status was reported to be diagnosed by the classifier with high specificity and sensitivity in both the original and validation cohorts. All 110 or so repertoires were used to score co-occurrence in the validation cohort in a later analysis, because that analysis had no HLA typing for the cohort. While some public TCRs were present in many individuals, most TCR sequences turned up only very rarely across donors. In the study, some 180 TCR beta chains were listed as associated with cytomegalovirus. According to the authors, the approach could potentially be generalized to other disease states and immunological phenotypes.

The sequenced sample was PBMCs. This chain joins TRBV10-3 to TRBJ2-3; possibly the D gene is TRBD1, per 6 matching bases. The TCR was taken from a woman between 18 and 29 years old in good health and CMV-seronegative. The nucleotide sequence is TGTGCCATCAGTGAGTCGGCCAGGGGAACAGATACGCAGTATTTT. Translated, this is CAISESARGTDTQYF.